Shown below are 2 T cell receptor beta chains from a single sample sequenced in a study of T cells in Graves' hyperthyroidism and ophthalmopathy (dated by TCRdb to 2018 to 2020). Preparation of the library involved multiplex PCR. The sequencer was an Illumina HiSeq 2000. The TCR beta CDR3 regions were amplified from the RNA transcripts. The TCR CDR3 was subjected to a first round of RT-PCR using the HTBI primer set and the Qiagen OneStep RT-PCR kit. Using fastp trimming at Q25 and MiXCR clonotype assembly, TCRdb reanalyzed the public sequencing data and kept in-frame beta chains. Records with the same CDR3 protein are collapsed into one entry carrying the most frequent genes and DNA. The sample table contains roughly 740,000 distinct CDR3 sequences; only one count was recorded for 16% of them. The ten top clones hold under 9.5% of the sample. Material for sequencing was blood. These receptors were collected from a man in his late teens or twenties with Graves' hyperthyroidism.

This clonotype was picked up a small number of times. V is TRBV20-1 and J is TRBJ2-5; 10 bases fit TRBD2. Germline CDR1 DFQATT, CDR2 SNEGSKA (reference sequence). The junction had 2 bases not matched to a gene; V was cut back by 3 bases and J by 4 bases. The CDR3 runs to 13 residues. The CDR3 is CSASSGRPETQYF. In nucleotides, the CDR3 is TGCAGTGCTAGTAGCGGGAGGCCAGAGACCCAGTACTTC.

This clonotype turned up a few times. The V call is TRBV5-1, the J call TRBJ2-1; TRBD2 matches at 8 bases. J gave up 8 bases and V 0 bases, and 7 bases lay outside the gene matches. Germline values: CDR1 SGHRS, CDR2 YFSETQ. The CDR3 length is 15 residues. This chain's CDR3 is CASSLARGLGDEQFF. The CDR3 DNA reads TGCGCCAGCAGCTTGGCCAGGGGACTAGGGGATGAGCAGTTCTTC. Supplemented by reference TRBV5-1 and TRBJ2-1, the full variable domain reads KAGVTQTPRYLIKTRGQQVTLSCSPISGHRSVSWYQQTPGQGLQFLFEYFSETQRNKGNFPGRFSGRQFSNSRSEMNVSTLELGDSALYLCASSLARGLGDEQFFGPGTRLTVL.